The 30 T cell receptor beta chains listed next were all sequenced from one sample in a study of T cells after somatic rescue of genetic block. TCRdb's copy holds only in-frame clones and misses some; the assay was immunoSEQ multiplex PCR. The sample holds roughly 67,000 clones, roughly 92% seen once. The sequenced material came from peripheral blood mononuclear cells (PBMCs). Receptor source: a middle-aged man.

The CDR3 loop reads CASSFAGTGPAYEQYF. The CDR3 DNA follows: TGTGCCAGCAGCTTTGCCGGGACGGGGCCCGCCTACGAGCAGTACTTC. This chain links TRBV7-2 with TRBJ2-7; the D gene could be TRBD1 or TRBD2 (5 bases each). Trimming stripped 3 bases from V and 2 bases from J, with 17 bases between. Germline CDR1 reads SGHTA; CDR2 reads FQGNSA. The CDR3 sequence is 16 residues long. Full variable domain (rest looked up from reference TRBV7-2 and TRBJ2-7): GAGVSQSPSNKVTEKGKDVELRCDPISGHTALYWYRQSLGQGLEFLIYFQGNSAPDKSGLPSDRFSAERTGGSVSTLTIQRTQQEDSAVYLCASSFAGTGPAYEQYFGPGTRLTVT.

J is TRBJ1-6 and V is TRBV7-6; 7 bases are a match to TRBD1. The CDR3 consists of 17 residues. Germline CDR1 and CDR2: SGHVS and FNYEAQ. V shed 5 bases and J 6 bases; nucleotides not matched to a gene: 13. CDR3 bases: TGTGCCAGCAGCGTAAACAGACAGGGTGCGATTAATTCACCCCTCCACTTT. Translated: CASSVNRQGAINSPLHF. The full variable domain, rest sourced from reference TRBV7-6 and TRBJ1-6, is GAGVSQSPRYKVTKRGQDVALRCDPISGHVSLYWYRQALGQGPEFLTYFNYEAQQDKSGLPNDRFSAERPEGSISTLTIQRTEQRDSAMYRCASSVNRQGAINSPLHFGNGTRLTVT.

The chain recombines TRBV19 with TRBJ1-6, with D unresolved. This CDR3 is built from 17 residues. Trimming took off 5 bases at V and 0 bases at J, with 14 bases between the two ends. Germline assignment: CDR1 LNHDA and CDR2 SQIVND (reference sequence). CDR3 amino acids: CASSRFGESSYNSPLHF. The CDR3 bases are TGTGCCAGTAGTCGGTTCGGGGAGAGCTCCTATAATTCACCCCTCCACTTT. Filled out from reference TRBV19 and TRBJ1-6, the complete variable domain reads DGGITQSPKYLFRKEGQNVTLSCEQNLNHDAMYWYRQDPGQGLRLIYYSQIVNDFQKGDIAEGYSVSREKKESFPLTVTSAQKNPTAFYLCASSRFGESSYNSPLHFGNGTRLTVT.

J is TRBJ2-4 and V is TRBV5-1; the match to TRBD1 covers 9 bases. V shed 3 bases and J 6 bases; nucleotides not matched to a gene: 4. The V gene's germline CDR1 is SGHRS and CDR2 YFSETQ. The CDR3 runs 14 residues. The CDR3 sequence is CASSSPGQGNIQYF. In DNA, the CDR3 is TGCGCCAGCAGCTCGCCGGGACAGGGAAACATTCAGTACTTC. The full variable domain, completed using reference TRBV5-1 and TRBJ2-4, is KAGVTQTPRYLIKTRGQQVTLSCSPISGHRSVSWYQQTPGQGLQFLFEYFSETQRNKGNFPGRFSGRQFSNSRSEMNVSTLELGDSALYLCASSSPGQGNIQYFGAGTRLSVL.

The J gene is TRBJ2-7, the V gene TRBV9; no reliable D call. The CDR3 totals 13 residues. From germline, CDR1 is SGDLS and CDR2 YYNGEE. Between the trimmed V and J ends, which lost 4 bases and 9 bases, there was a span of 17 bases. The CDR3 spells CASSSGTVQRQYF. In DNA, the CDR3 is TGTGCCAGCAGCTCCGGCACAGTTCAAAGGCAGTACTTC.

The chain joins TRBV29-1 to TRBJ2-7; 11 bases are shared with TRBD2. After removal of 6 bases from V and 8 bases from J, the junction contained 9 bases not matched to a gene. CDR3 length: 13 residues. Germline V gives CDR1 SQVTM, CDR2 ANQGSEA. The CDR3 nucleotides are TGCAGCGTCCACCCCGGGACTAGCGGAAAGCAGTACTTC. Amino acids: CSVHPGTSGKQYF.

The CDR3 reads CASSPYTGNTIYF. In nucleotides, the CDR3 is TGCGCCAGCAGTCCTTATACTGGAAACACCATATATTTT. The chain has TRBV4-1 and TRBJ1-3; D is undetermined. CDR1 is MGHRA, CDR2 YSYEKL, per germline. The CDR3 covers 13 residues. V was trimmed by 6 bases and J by 2 bases, leaving 8 bases between them.

The chain links TRBV29-1 to TRBJ2-7, with no clear D. Trimming took off 4 bases at V and 1 base at J, with 8 bases between the two ends. This CDR3 is 12 amino acids long. The germline V gene has CDR1 SQVTM and CDR2 ANQGSEA. DNA of the CDR3: TGCAGCGTTGGAGGTCGTTCCTACGAGCAGTACTTC. It encodes CSVGGRSYEQYF.

Notes on this clone: This same CDR3 is encoded by further DNA sequences in the sample. CDR3 residues: CASSEAGLAGDNEQFF. Here the CDR3 DNA reads TGTGCCAGCAGTGAAGCGGGGCTAGCGGGAGACAATGAGCAGTTCTTC. The chain joins TRBV2 to TRBJ2-1; 10 bases agree with TRBD2. CDR3 length: 16 residues. V shed 0 bases and J 5 bases; nucleotides not matched to a gene: 4. In germline, CDR1 is SNHLY, CDR2 FYNNEI.

This rearrangement joins TRBV2 to TRBJ2-7; 7 bases align to TRBD2. The V segment lost 5 bases and the J segment 6 bases; nucleotides outside the gene matches: 4. This CDR3 contains 12 residues. The V gene's germline CDR1 is SNHLY and CDR2 FYNNEI. As DNA, the CDR3 is TGTGCCAGCAGTCCCCGGACTAGCGAGCAGTACTTC. Translation gives CASSPRTSEQYF.

The gene calls are TRBV5-1 and TRBJ1-3; 7 bases map to TRBD1. This CDR3 spans 14 amino acids. Trimming removed 2 bases from V and 4 bases from J; junction bases left unmatched: 3. Germline CDR1 SGHRS, CDR2 YFSETQ. The CDR3 DNA reads as TGCGCCAGCAGCTTCACAGGGGAAGGAAACACCATATATTTT. Translated, it gives CASSFTGEGNTIYF.

In this sample, this clone turned up once. The chain has TRBV2 and TRBJ1-4; D is possibly TRBD1 (5 bases). V was shortened by 10 bases and J by 4 bases, with 13 bases between the two germline ends. Germline V gene sequence: CDR1 SNHLY, CDR2 FYNNEI. CDR3 length: 13 residues. The CDR3 loop is CATRREINEKLFF. Here the CDR3 DNA reads TGTGCCACCCGCAGGGAAATTAATGAAAAACTGTTTTTT.

This sequence joins TRBV9 and TRBJ2-7; 7 bases match TRBD1. The ends lost 7 bases at V and 3 bases at J; junction bases unmatched: 7. In germline, CDR1 is SGDLS, CDR2 YYNGEE. The CDR3 has 13 amino acids. The CDR3 coding sequence is TGTGCCAGCTCTATAGGGGGCCGCTACGAGCAGTACTTC. The encoded protein is CASSIGGRYEQYF.

The rearrangement joins TRBV7-2 to TRBJ1-2; 9 nucleotides match TRBD1. CDR3 length: 15 amino acids. Germline lookup yields CDR1 SGHTA and CDR2 FQGNSA. V was pared by 5 bases and J by 2 bases, with 6 bases of the junction left unmatched. CDR3 amino acids: CASSAGQGRNYGYTF. CDR3 bases: TGTGCCAGCAGCGCCGGACAGGGGCGGAACTATGGCTACACCTTC.

The chain has TRBV29-1 and TRBJ2-3; a possible D gene is TRBD2 (6 bases). CDR1 SQVTM and CDR2 ANQGSEA come from the germline V gene. V was cut by 7 bases and J by 0 bases, with 11 bases left in between. The CDR3 spans 13 residues. The CDR3 here is CSAGGASTDTQYF. The DNA for the CDR3 is TGCAGCGCTGGCGGGGCCAGCACAGATACGCAGTATTTT.

The table lists this clone with a few counts. The chain uses TRBV28 and TRBJ1-5, with D tentatively TRBD1 (5 bases). Germline V gene sequence: CDR1 MDHEN, CDR2 SYDVKM. The CDR3 extends over 12 amino acids. V was cut by 8 bases and J by 7 bases, with 12 bases left in between. CDR3 region: CASGDQGQPQHF. CDR3 in DNA: TGTGCCAGCGGGGACCAGGGACAGCCCCAGCATTTT.

The chain is built from TRBV6-5 and TRBJ1-1, with 7 bases aligning to TRBD1. The length of the CDR3 is 14 residues. V shed 2 bases and J 1 base; nucleotides not matched to a gene: 1. CDR1 is MNHEY and CDR2 is SVGAGI in the germline V gene. CDR3 in DNA: TGTGCCAGCAGTTACGACAGGGAGAACACTGAAGCTTTCTTT. This codes for CASSYDRENTEAFF.

The chain is built from TRBV11-2 and TRBJ2-4; D gene unclear. Deletions cut 2 bases from V and 9 bases from J, with 8 bases between. The CDR3 runs 12 residues. From germline, CDR1 is SGHAT and CDR2 FQNNGV. CDR3 DNA sequence: TGTGCCAGCAGCTTAATAGATGGCATTCAGTACTTC. This gives the protein CASSLIDGIQYF.

This chain connects TRBV30 to TRBJ2-3, with D tentatively TRBD2 (7 bases). The CDR3 has 14 amino acids. CDR1 GTSNPN and CDR2 SVGIG come from the germline V gene (reference sequence). V was trimmed by 3 bases and J by 2 bases, leaving 12 bases between them. CDR3 sequence: CAWRLAGATDTQYF. As DNA, the CDR3 is TGTGCCTGGAGGCTGGCGGGGGCCACAGATACGCAGTATTTT.

This clone was observed once. The chain carries TRBV13 and TRBJ2-2; 9 bases agree with TRBD2. This CDR3 has 16 amino acids. With V trimmed by 0 bases and J by 4 bases, 3 bases remained unmatched. In germline, CDR1 is PRHDT, CDR2 FYEKMQ (reference sequence). CDR3 protein: CASSLGVAGVTGELFF. CDR3 nucleotide sequence: TGTGCCAGCAGCTTAGGGGTAGCGGGAGTCACCGGGGAGCTGTTTTTT.

V gene TRBV7-9 combines with J gene TRBJ2-3; D call uncertain. The CDR3 is made up of 12 amino acids. V dropped 5 bases and J dropped 2 bases, with 5 bases sitting between them. The germline V gene encodes CDR1 SEHNR and CDR2 FQNEAQ (reference sequence). Written as DNA, the CDR3 is TGTGCCAGCAGCACGCTCACAGATACGCAGTATTTT. This gives the protein CASSTLTDTQYF.

DNA of the CDR3: TGCGCCAGCAGCTTGGGGCTTGGACCGAGTCGAGAGACCCAGTACTTC. Its protein is CASSLGLGPSRETQYF. This sequence joins TRBV5-1 and TRBJ2-5; no clear D gene. Germline CDR1 and CDR2: SGHRS and YFSETQ. This CDR3 has 16 amino acids. The V end lost 0 bases, the J end lost 4 bases, and 16 bases lay between the germline ends.

The chain is built from TRBV5-5 and TRBJ2-2, with D possibly being TRBD2 (6 bases). The V end was cut by 3 bases, the J end by 3 bases, with 15 bases between. This CDR3 has 16 amino acids. Germline values: CDR1 SGHKS, CDR2 YYEKEE (reference sequence). CDR3 bases: TGTGCCAGCAGCTCGGTTACCGGGACTTACACCGGGGAGCTGTTTTTT. It yields the protein CASSSVTGTYTGELFF.

This rearrangement joins TRBV27 to TRBJ2-7, with D tentatively TRBD1 (5 bases). Germline CDR1 is MNHEY and CDR2 is SMNVEV (reference sequence). The CDR3 length is 13 residues. The germline V and J ends were trimmed by 5 bases and 2 bases, with 10 bases remaining between them. The CDR3 sequence is CASSGGHTYEQYF. The CDR3 DNA is TGTGCCAGCAGTGGTGGACACACCTACGAGCAGTACTTC.

This clone was counted a single time. The chain links TRBV7-9 to TRBJ2-5, with D possibly TRBD2 on 6 matching bases. Between the trimmed V and J ends, which lost 1 base and 5 bases, there was a span of 17 bases. Germline-derived CDR1 and CDR2 are SEHNR and FQNEAQ (reference sequence). This CDR3 is built from 16 residues. The CDR3 reads CASSLGLRDGRETQYF. CDR3 nucleotide sequence: TGTGCCAGCAGCTTAGGTCTGCGGGACGGCCGGGAGACCCAGTACTTC.

The DNA of the CDR3 is TGTGCCAGCGGCAGAGGAGGCTATGGCTACACCTTC. Its translation: CASGRGGYGYTF. The rearrangement links TRBV30 to TRBJ1-2; D is uncertain. Germline V CDR1 and CDR2: GTSNPN, SVGIG (reference sequence). The CDR3 contains 12 residues. The ends were cut back, 8 bases at V and 4 bases at J, with 14 bases in the middle.

This chain links TRBV6-6 with TRBJ1-1; D call uncertain. This CDR3 has 15 residues. Germline assignment: CDR1 MNHNY and CDR2 SVGAGI (reference sequence). With 6 bases removed from V and 5 bases from J, the gap between germline ends came to 19 bases. The CDR3 DNA reads as TGTGCCAGCAGCACCTCGAGGGTGGTGTTTACTGAAGCTTTCTTT. Amino acid sequence: CASSTSRVVFTEAFF.

The V call is TRBV12-5, the J call TRBJ2-1, with a possible D match to TRBD1 (6 bases). Trimming stripped 5 bases from V and 8 bases from J, with 16 bases between. CDR1 and CDR2 (germline): LGHNT, FRNRAP. This CDR3 is built from 14 residues. CDR3 region: CASGPSPTGDEQFF. CDR3 coding DNA: TGTGCTAGTGGTCCCTCCCCGACAGGCGATGAGCAGTTCTTC.

The genes are TRBV28 and TRBJ1-5; TRBD1 might be the D (5 bases). Trimming shortened V by 3 bases and J by 6 bases, and 9 bases separated the two germline ends. The CDR3 is 13 amino acids. Germline loops: CDR1 MDHEN, CDR2 SYDVKM. The CDR3 reads CASSFNRIQPQHF. The CDR3 DNA reads as TGTGCCAGCAGTTTCAACAGGATTCAGCCCCAGCATTTT.

The chain carries TRBV9 and TRBJ2-1, with TRBD2 matching over 11 bases. J was trimmed by 8 bases and V by 3 bases; bases with no gene match: 7. The CDR3 has 15 amino acids. In germline, CDR1 is SGDLS, CDR2 YYNGEE. This CDR3 reads CASSEETSGSDEQFF. The DNA for the CDR3 is TGTGCCAGCAGCGAGGAAACTAGCGGGAGTGATGAGCAGTTCTTC.